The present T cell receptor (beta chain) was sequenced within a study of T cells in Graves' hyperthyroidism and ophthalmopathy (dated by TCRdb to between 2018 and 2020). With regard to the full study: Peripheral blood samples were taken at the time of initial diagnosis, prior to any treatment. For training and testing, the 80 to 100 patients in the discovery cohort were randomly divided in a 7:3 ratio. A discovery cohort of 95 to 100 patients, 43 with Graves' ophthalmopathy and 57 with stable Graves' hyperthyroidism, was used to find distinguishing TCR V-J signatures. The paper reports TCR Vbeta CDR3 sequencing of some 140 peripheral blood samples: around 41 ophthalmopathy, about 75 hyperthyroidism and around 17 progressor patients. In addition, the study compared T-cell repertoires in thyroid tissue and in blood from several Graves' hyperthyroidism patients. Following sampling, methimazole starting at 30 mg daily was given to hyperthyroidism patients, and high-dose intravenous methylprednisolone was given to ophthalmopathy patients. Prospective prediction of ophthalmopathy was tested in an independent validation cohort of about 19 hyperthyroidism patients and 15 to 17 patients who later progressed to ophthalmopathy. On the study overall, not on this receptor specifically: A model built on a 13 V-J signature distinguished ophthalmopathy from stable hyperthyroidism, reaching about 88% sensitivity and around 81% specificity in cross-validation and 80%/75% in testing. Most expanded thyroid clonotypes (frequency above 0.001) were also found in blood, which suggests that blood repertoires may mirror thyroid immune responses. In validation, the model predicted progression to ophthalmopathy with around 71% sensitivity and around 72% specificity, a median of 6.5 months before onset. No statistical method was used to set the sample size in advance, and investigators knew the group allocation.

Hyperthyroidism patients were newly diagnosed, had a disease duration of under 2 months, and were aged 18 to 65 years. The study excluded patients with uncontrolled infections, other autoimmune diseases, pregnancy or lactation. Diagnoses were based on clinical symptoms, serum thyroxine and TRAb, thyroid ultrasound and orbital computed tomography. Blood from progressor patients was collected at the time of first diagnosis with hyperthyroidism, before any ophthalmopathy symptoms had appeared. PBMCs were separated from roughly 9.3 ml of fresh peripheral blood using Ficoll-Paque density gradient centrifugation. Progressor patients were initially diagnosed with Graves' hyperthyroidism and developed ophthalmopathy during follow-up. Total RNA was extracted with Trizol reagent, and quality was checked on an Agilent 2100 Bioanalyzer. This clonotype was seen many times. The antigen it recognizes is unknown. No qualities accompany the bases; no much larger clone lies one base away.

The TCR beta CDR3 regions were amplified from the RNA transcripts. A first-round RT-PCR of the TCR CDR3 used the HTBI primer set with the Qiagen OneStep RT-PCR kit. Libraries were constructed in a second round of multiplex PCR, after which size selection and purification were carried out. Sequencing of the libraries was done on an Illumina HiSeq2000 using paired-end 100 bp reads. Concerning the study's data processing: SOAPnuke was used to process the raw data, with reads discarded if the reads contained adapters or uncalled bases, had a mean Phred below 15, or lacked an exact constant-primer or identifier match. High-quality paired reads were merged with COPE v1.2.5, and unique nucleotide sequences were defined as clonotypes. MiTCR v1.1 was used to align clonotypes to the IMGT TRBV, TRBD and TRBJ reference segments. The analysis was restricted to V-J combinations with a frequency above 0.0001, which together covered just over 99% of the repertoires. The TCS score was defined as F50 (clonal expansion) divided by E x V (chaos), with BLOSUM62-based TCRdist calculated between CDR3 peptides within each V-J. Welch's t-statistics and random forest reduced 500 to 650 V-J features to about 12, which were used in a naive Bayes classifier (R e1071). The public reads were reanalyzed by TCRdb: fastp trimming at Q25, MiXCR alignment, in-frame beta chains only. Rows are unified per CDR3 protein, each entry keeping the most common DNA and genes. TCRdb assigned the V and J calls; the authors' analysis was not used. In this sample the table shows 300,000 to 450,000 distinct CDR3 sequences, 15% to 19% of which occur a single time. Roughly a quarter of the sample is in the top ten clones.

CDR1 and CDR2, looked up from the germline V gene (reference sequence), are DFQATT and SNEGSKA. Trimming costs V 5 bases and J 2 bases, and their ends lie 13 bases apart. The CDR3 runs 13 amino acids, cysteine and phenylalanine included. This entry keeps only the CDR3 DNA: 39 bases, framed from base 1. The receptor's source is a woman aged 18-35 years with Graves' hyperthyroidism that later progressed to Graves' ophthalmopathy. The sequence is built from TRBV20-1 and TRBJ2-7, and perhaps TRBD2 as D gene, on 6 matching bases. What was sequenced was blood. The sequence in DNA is TGCAGTGCTCCCTTAGCGGAGACCTACGAGCAGTACTTC. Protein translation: CSAPLAETYEQYF.